Below, 8 T cell receptor beta chains from the same sample are listed, as sequenced in a study of shared clonotypes between healthy human individuals. Method: immunoSEQ multiplex PCR; TCRdb's copy keeps in-frame clones and lacks some. The sample lists around 370,000 clones; 95% to 97% were seen once. Source material: memory CD8+ T cells sorted from blood. The subset: CD45RO+ cells pooled with CCR7-negative TemRA cells. These receptors all come from a man aged 30 to 45 in good health.

This clone showed up just once. The CDR3 bases are TGTGCCAGTAGCGGATCAGGAATTGGGAAAGAGACCCAGTACTTC. It encodes CASSGSGIGKETQYF. The chain links TRBV28 to TRBJ2-5, with a weak D call TRBD2 (6 bases). There are 15 residues in the CDR3. V was pared by 9 bases and J by 3 bases, with 20 bases between. The V gene's germline CDR1 is MDHEN and CDR2 SYDVKM.

This chain uses TRBV10-3 with TRBJ1-1; D remains ambiguous. This CDR3 is 12 amino acids long. Trimming shortened V by 6 bases and J by 1 base, and 6 bases separated the two germline ends. Germline values: CDR1 ENHRY, CDR2 SYGVKD. The CDR3: CAISRQNTEAFF. CDR3 in DNA: TGTGCCATCAGCCGACAGAACACTGAAGCTTTCTTT.

The chain links TRBV7-9 to TRBJ2-5; perhaps TRBD2 as D (5 bases). CDR1 and CDR2 from the germline V gene are SEHNR and FQNEAQ (reference sequence). The V and J ends lost 1 base and 5 bases respectively, with 14 bases between them. The CDR3 is 15 amino acids. CDR3 bases: TGTGCCAGCAGCTTAGATTTAACTAGAGGGGAGACCCAGTACTTC. Residues: CASSLDLTRGETQYF.

V is TRBV27 and J is TRBJ2-7; 7 positions agree with TRBD2. CDR1 and CDR2 (germline): MNHEY, SMNVEV (reference sequence). Trimming at V came to 5 bases and at J to 2 bases, leaving 9 bases not matched to a gene. This CDR3 has 15 amino acids. This CDR3 reads CASSPAGTIPYEQYF. The CDR3 DNA follows: TGTGCCAGCAGTCCCGCCGGGACTATCCCCTACGAGCAGTACTTC.

The V and J genes are TRBV15 and TRBJ1-1, with a tentative D call TRBD1 (5 bases). Germline CDR1 and CDR2: LNHNV and YYDKDF (reference sequence). CDR3 length: 14 amino acids. V was pared by 1 base and J by 8 bases, with 14 bases between. The chain's CDR3 is CATSRVTGVDEAFF. The CDR3 bases are TGTGCCACCAGCAGAGTTACAGGAGTTGACGAAGCTTTCTTT. Drawing the rest from reference TRBV15 and TRBJ1-1, the complete variable domain is DAMVIQNPRYQVTQFGKPVTLSCSQTLNHNVMYWYQQKSSQAPKLLFHYYDKDFNNEADTPDNFQSRRPNTSFCFLDIRSPGLGDTAMYLCATSRVTGVDEAFFGQGTRLTVV.

The gene calls are TRBV5-6 and TRBJ2-3; a possible D gene is TRBD2 (6 bases). Per the germline V gene, CDR1 is SGHDT and CDR2 is YYEEEE. Trimming took 2 bases from V and 1 from J, leaving 8 bases between them. This CDR3 region has 14 residues. In DNA, the CDR3 is TGTGCCAGCAGCTTAGCGGGTCGCACAGATACGCAGTATTTT. Protein sequence: CASSLAGRTDTQYF.

The J gene is TRBJ1-1, the V gene TRBV2; TRBD1 agrees at 9 bases. CDR3 length: 15 amino acids. With V trimmed by 6 bases and J by 3 bases, 8 bases remained unmatched. Germline V gene sequence: CDR1 SNHLY, CDR2 FYNNEI. CDR3 bases: TGTGCCAGCAGACCCCCTACAGGGGGCTACACTGAAGCTTTCTTT. Protein sequence: CASRPPTGGYTEAFF.

The rearrangement joins TRBV18 to TRBJ1-2; D uncertain. V was pared by 2 bases and J by 2 bases, with 15 bases between. The germline V gene has CDR1 KGHSH and CDR2 LQKENI. The CDR3 totals 16 residues. The CDR3 bases are TGTGCCAGCTCACCAGAGTTGTCAGGAGGGAACTATGGCTACACCTTC. Translated, it gives CASSPELSGGNYGYTF.